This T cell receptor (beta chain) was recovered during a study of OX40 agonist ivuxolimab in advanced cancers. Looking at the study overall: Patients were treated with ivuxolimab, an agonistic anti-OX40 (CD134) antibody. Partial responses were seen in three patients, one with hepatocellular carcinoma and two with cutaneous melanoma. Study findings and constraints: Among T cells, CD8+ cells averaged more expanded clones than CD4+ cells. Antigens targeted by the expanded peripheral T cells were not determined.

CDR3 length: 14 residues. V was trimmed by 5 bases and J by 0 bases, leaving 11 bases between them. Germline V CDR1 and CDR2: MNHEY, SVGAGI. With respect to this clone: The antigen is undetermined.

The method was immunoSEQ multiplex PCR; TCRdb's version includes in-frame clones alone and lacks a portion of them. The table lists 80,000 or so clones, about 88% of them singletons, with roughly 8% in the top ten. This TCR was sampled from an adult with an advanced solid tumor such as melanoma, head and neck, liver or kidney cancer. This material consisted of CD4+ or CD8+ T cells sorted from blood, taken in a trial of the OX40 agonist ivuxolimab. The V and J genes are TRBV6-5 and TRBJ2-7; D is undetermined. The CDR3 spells CASSEAASSYEQYF. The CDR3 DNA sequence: TGTGCCAGCAGTGAGGCCGCCAGCTCCTACGAGCAGTACTTC.